One TCR beta chain is described in this entry. These data come from a study of cytomegalovirus exposure and HLA in healthy donors. The CDR3 runs 16 residues. With V trimmed by 3 bases and J by 5 bases, 10 bases remained unmatched. Germline V gene data show CDR1 as SEHNR and CDR2 as FQNEAQ (reference sequence). PCR was performed using 60 Vbeta and 13 Jbeta primers. Profiling relied on immunoSEQ multiplex PCR, and the TCRdb table lists in-frame clones only, not all of them. The sample holds approximately 160,000 clones, around 77% seen once. Source material: PBMCs. The chain recombines TRBV7-9 with TRBJ1-1, with TRBD1 matching over 9 bases. The sequence was collected from a woman aged 30 to 39 in good health and CMV-seronegative. This CDR3 is CASSFPTTGGRTEAFF. CDR3 DNA: TGTGCCAGCAGCTTCCCCACAACAGGGGGCAGGACTGAAGCTTTCTTT. The full variable domain, completed using reference TRBV7-9 and TRBJ1-1, is DTGVSQNPRHKITKRGQNVTFRCDPISEHNRLYWYRQTLGQGPEFLTYFQNEAQLEKSRLLSDRFSAERPKGSFSTLEIQRTEQGDSAMYLCASSFPTTGGRTEAFFGQGTRLTVV.